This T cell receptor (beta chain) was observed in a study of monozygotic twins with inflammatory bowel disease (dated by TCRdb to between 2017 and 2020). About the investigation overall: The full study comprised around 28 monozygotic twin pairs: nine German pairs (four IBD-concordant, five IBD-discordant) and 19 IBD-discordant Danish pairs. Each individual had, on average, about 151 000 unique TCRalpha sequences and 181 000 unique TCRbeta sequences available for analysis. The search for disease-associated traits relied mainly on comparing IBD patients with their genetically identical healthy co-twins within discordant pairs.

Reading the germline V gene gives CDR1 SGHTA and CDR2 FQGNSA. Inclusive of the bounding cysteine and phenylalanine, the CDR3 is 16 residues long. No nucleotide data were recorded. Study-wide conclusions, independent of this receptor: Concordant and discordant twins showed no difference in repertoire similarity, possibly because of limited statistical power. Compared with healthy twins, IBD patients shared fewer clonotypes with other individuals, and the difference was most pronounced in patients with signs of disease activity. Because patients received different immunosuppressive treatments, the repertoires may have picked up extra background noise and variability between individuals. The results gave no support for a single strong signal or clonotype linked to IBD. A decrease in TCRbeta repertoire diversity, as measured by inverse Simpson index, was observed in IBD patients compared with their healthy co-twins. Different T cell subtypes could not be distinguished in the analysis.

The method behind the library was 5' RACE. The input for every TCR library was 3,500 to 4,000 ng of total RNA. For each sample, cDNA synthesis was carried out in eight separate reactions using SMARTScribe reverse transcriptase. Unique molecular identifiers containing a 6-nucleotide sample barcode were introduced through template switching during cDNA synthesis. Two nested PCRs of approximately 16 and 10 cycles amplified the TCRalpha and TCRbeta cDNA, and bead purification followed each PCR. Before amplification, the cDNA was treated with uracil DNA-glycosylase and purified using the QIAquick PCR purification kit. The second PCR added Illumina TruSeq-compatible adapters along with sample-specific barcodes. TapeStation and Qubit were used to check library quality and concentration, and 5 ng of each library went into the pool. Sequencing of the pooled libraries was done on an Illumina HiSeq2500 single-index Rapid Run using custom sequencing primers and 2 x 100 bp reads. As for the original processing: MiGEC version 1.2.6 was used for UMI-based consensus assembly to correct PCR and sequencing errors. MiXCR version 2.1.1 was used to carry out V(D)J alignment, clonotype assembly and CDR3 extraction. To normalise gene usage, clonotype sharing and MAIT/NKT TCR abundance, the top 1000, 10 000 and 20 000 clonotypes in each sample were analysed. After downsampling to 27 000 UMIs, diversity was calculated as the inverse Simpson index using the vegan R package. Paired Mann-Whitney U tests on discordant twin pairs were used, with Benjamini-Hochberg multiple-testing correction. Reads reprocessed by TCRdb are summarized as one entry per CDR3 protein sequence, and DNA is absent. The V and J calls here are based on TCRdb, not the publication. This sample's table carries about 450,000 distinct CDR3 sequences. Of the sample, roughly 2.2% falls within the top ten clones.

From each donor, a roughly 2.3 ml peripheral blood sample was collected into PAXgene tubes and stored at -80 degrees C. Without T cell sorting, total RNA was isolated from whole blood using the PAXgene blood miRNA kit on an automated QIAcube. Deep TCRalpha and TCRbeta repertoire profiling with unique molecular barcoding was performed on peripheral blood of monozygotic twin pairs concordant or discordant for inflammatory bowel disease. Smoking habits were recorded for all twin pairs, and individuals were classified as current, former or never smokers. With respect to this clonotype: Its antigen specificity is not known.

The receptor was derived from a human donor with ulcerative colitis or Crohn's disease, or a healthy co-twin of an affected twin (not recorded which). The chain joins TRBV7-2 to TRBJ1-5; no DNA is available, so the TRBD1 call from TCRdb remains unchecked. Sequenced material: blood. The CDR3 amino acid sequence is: CASSLVGTGAVQPQHF.